This T cell receptor beta chain comes out of a study of blood T cell repertoires in COVID-19. On the study more broadly: The origin of the acute and convalescent COVID-19 samples was the United States, Italy and Spain. In each case, the material was cDNA or gDNA derived from T cells, B-cell-depleted T cells, or PBMCs.

Original processing methods: Amplifying reference gene primers gave estimates of nucleated cell counts. The assay was immunoSEQ multiplex PCR, and TCRdb's table has in-frame clones only and misses some. The DNA gave D and trimming, while V, J and clone size come from that table. The table records fewer than 250,000 clones, about 90% of them present only once. Germline V gene lookup returns CDR1 SNHLY and CDR2 FYNNEI. Between the trimmed V and J ends, which lost 6 bases and 1 base, there was a span of 10 bases. CDR3 length equals 14 residues. This sequence joins TRBV2 and TRBJ1-5; weak D call: TRBD1 (5 bases). Sequencing was done on a sample of peripheral blood. This TCR was sampled from a man aged 30 to 45 with acute or convalescent COVID-19. The CDR3 DNA follows: TGTGCCAGCAGGGGGGGGAGCAGCAATCAGCCCCAGCATTTT. This translates into CASRGGSSNQPQHF.